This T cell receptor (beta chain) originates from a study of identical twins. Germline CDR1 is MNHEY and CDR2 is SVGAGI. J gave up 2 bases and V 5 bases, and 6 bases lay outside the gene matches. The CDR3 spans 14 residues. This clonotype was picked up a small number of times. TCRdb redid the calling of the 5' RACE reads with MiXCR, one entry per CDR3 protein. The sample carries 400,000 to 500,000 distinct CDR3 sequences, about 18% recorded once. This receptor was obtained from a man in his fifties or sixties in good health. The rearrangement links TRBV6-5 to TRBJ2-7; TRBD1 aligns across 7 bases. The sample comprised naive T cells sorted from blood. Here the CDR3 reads CASSNRGLTYEQYF. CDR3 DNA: TGTGCCAGCAGTAACAGGGGCCTGACCTACGAGCAGTACTTC.